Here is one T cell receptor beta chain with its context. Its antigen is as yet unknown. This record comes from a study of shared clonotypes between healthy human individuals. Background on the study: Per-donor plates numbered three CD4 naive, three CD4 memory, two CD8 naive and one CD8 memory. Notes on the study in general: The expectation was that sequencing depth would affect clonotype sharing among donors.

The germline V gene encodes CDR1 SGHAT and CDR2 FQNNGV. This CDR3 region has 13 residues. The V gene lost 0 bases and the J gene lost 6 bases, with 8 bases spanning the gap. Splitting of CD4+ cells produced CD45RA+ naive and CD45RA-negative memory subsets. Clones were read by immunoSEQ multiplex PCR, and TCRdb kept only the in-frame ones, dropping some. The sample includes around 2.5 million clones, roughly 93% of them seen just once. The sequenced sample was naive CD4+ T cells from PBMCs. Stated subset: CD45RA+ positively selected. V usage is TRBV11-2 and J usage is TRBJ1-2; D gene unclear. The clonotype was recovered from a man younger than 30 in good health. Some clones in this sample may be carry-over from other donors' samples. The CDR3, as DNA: TGTGCCAGCAGCTTAGATCTGGGTGATGGCTACACCTTC. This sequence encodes CASSLDLGDGYTF. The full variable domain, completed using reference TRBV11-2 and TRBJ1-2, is EAGVAQSPRYKIIEKRQSVAFWCNPISGHATLYWYQQILGQGPKLLIQFQNNGVVDDSQLPKDRFSAERLKGVDSTLKIQPAKLEDSAVYLCASSLDLGDGYTFGSGTRLTVV.